Below, 20 T cell receptor beta chains from the same sample are listed, as sequenced in a study of blood T cell repertoires in COVID-19. Data came from immunoSEQ multiplex PCR; TCRdb stores just in-frame clones and leaves some out. This repertoire shows under 300,000 clones, roughly 84% found once; its top ten account for roughly 1.4%. The material sequenced was peripheral blood. These receptors were taken from a woman between 40 and 55 years old who had recovered from COVID-19.

The chain has TRBV4-3 and TRBJ1-4; D call uncertain. V lost 2 bases and J lost 10, with 17 bases in between. CDR3 size: 15 residues. Germline CDR1 reads LGHNA; CDR2 reads YSLEER. The CDR3 region has the DNA TGCGCCAGCAGCCAAACCAGACTAGGTTTGGGAAAACTGTTTTTT. Translation gives CASSQTRLGLGKLFF.

The V call is TRBV27, the J call TRBJ2-1; 7 bases map to TRBD2. J was trimmed by 5 bases and V by 7 bases; bases with no gene match: 8. CDR1 MNHEY and CDR2 SMNVEV come from the germline V gene (reference sequence). The CDR3 is 14 residues long. The chain's CDR3 is CASKVSGINNEQFF. DNA of the CDR3: TGTGCCAGCAAAGTGAGCGGGATCAACAATGAGCAGTTCTTC.

This clone was recorded a few times. The gene calls are TRBV27 and TRBJ2-5; TRBD1 is a possible D gene (6 bases). The ends were cut back, 5 bases at V and 2 bases at J, with 12 bases in the middle. Per the germline V gene, CDR1 is MNHEY and CDR2 is SMNVEV (reference sequence). The CDR3 is 14 residues long. The CDR3 loop reads CASSPDRTQETQYF. The CDR3 DNA is TGTGCCAGCAGTCCCGACAGGACTCAAGAGACCCAGTACTTC.

The chain uses TRBV18 and TRBJ2-1; possibly TRBD2 for D (6 bases). V gave up 1 base and J gave up 2 bases, with 15 bases separating them. The length of the CDR3 is 17 residues. Germline V CDR1 and CDR2: KGHSH, LQKENI. CDR3 sequence: CASSPRRSSVPYNEQFF. The CDR3 nucleotides are TGTGCCAGCTCACCACGGAGGTCTAGCGTCCCCTACAATGAGCAGTTCTTC.

V gene TRBV10-3 combines with J gene TRBJ1-2; 7 bases map to TRBD1. V lost 4 bases and J lost 3; bases outside the gene matches: 8. This CDR3 is built from 15 residues. Germline V gene lookup returns CDR1 ENHRY and CDR2 SYGVKD. The CDR3 bases are TGTGCCATCAGTGCCAGGGGACAGTCTGACTATGGCTACACCTTC. Protein: CAISARGQSDYGYTF.

This chain links TRBV2 with TRBJ1-2; D is uncertain. The ends were cut back, 7 bases at V and 3 bases at J, with 18 bases in the middle. CDR1 and CDR2 (germline): SNHLY, FYNNEI. The CDR3 sequence is 15 residues long. As DNA, the CDR3 is TGTGCCAGCATATTAGGAGACGGAGCTTACTATGGCTACACCTTC. The encoded protein is CASILGDGAYYGYTF.

The rearrangement uses TRBV6-5 and TRBJ2-3; D might be TRBD1 (5 bases). V shed 6 bases and J shed 0 bases, with 13 bases lying between them. CDR1 is MNHEY, CDR2 SVGAGI, per germline. The CDR3 loop spans 15 amino acids. This chain's CDR3 is CASRVQGPSTDTQYF. The DNA for the CDR3 is TGTGCCAGCAGGGTCCAGGGTCCTAGCACAGATACGCAGTATTTT.

The V gene is TRBV23-1, the J gene TRBJ1-2, with 7 positions matching TRBD1. TRBV23-1 is known as an ORF, though its function is uncertain. The CDR3 is made up of 19 amino acids. The junction had 17 bases not matched to a gene; V was cut back by 2 bases and J by 2 bases. The CDR3 loop reads CASSQTPPQRQGPNYGYTF. As DNA, the CDR3 is TGCGCCAGCAGTCAAACCCCCCCCCAAAGACAGGGCCCAAACTATGGCTACACCTTC.

The gene calls are TRBV30 and TRBJ2-7; 9 bases line up with TRBD1. The length of the CDR3 is 15 residues. Trimming removed 0 bases from V and 1 base from J; junction bases left unmatched: 4. CDR1 GTSNPN and CDR2 SVGIG come from the germline V gene (reference sequence). For the CDR3, the DNA is TGTGCCTGGAGTGTAGGGACAGGGTGGTCCTACGAGCAGTACTTC. It translates to CAWSVGTGWSYEQYF. The whole variable domain, remainder taken from reference TRBV30 and TRBJ2-7, is SQTIHQWPATLVQPVGSPLSLECTVEGTSNPNLYWYRQAAGRGLQLLFYSVGIGQISSEVPQNLSASRPQDRQFILSSKKLLLSDSGFYLCAWSVGTGWSYEQYFGPGTRLTVT.

The chain joins TRBV9 to TRBJ2-2, with TRBD1 identical over 7 bases. The J segment lost 2 bases and the V segment lost 3 bases, leaving 7 bases of the junction unmatched. Germline-derived CDR1 and CDR2 are SGDLS and YYNGEE. The CDR3 is made up of 16 amino acids. Here the CDR3 reads CASSERGQLNTGELFF. The CDR3 DNA reads as TGTGCCAGCAGCGAGAGGGGACAGTTAAACACCGGGGAGCTGTTTTTT.

The rearrangement links TRBV27 to TRBJ2-1, with TRBD2 matching over 7 bases. V lost 8 bases, J lost 2 bases, and 12 bases stayed unmatched. The CDR3 is 16 residues long. Germline CDR1 MNHEY, CDR2 SMNVEV (reference sequence). The CDR3 nucleotides read TGTGCCAGCCGATCTGCGGGGGTATACACCTACAATGAGCAGTTCTTC. As protein: CASRSAGVYTYNEQFF.

The J gene is TRBJ1-1, the V gene TRBV21-1; the table assigns TRBD1, which was not confirmed against the DNA. TRBV21-1 is a pseudogene. The CDR3 runs 14 residues. CDR3 amino acids: CASRSGQGCTEAFF. CDR3 nucleotides: TGTGCCAGCAGGTCAGGACAGGGTTGCACTGAAGCTTTCTTT.

The chain links TRBV14 to TRBJ1-1, with a tentative D call TRBD1 (5 bases). V lost 5 bases and J lost 1, with 11 bases in between. From germline, CDR1 is SGHDN and CDR2 FVKESK. CDR3 length equals 14 residues. The chain's CDR3 is CASSVVGGNTEAFF. The CDR3 nucleotides read TGTGCCAGCAGCGTCGTGGGGGGGAACACTGAAGCTTTCTTT.

The V gene is TRBV6-5, the J gene TRBJ1-1; D is possibly TRBD1 (6 bases). The CDR3 has 15 residues. The germline gives CDR1 MNHEY, CDR2 SVGAGI. Deletions cut 2 bases from V and 1 base from J, with 11 bases between. This chain's CDR3 is CASSYLVQGNTEAFF. As DNA, the CDR3 is TGTGCCAGCAGTTACCTTGTACAGGGGAACACTGAAGCTTTCTTT.

This chain links TRBV19 with TRBJ2-7, with 8 positions matching TRBD2. With V trimmed by 8 bases and J by 6 bases, 9 bases remained unmatched. The V gene's germline CDR1 is LNHDA and CDR2 SQIVND (reference sequence). The CDR3 runs 13 residues. The CDR3 DNA reads as TGTGCCAGTGGAAGGACTAGCTCGGGCGAGCAGTACTTC. Protein: CASGRTSSGEQYF.

J is TRBJ2-3 and V is TRBV5-1, with D perhaps TRBD2 (6 bases). Germline V gives CDR1 SGHRS, CDR2 YFSETQ. V lost 1 base, J lost 0 bases, and 12 bases lay in between. The CDR3 length is 16 residues. Here the CDR3 DNA reads TGCGCCAGCAGCTTGTCACCCGGGACTAGCACAGATACGCAGTATTTT. Encoded protein: CASSLSPGTSTDTQYF.

The J gene is TRBJ1-6, the V gene TRBV27; no reliable D call. V lost 2 bases and J lost 10, with 12 bases in between. Per germline, CDR1 MNHEY and CDR2 SMNVEV (reference sequence). This CDR3 comprises 14 residues. The DNA for the CDR3 is TGTGCCAGCAGTTTACTACGGGCGGGATCACCCCTCCACTTT. Its translation: CASSLLRAGSPLHF.

J is TRBJ1-2 and V is TRBV30; tentative D call: TRBD1 (5 bases). CDR1 is GTSNPN and CDR2 is SVGIG in the germline V gene (reference sequence). CDR3 size: 13 residues. V lost 5 bases, J lost 8 bases, and 18 bases lay in between. The chain's CDR3 is CAWRSGVVRGYTF. CDR3 DNA sequence: TGTGCCTGGCGCTCGGGGGTGGTGAGGGGCTACACCTTC.

The rearrangement links TRBV25-1 to TRBJ1-2; TRBD1 aligns across 8 bases. The trim removed 4 bases at V and 4 bases at J, leaving 8 bases unmatched. The CDR3 is 15 amino acids. Germline values: CDR1 MGHDK, CDR2 SYGVNS. The CDR3 DNA follows: TGTGCCAGCAGTGGGTGGACAGGGAACCGCTATGGCTACACCTTC. Protein product: CASSGWTGNRYGYTF.

The chain employs TRBV7-9 and TRBJ2-5, with a weak D call TRBD1 (5 bases). The CDR3 length is 14 residues. Germline V gene lookup returns CDR1 SEHNR and CDR2 FQNEAQ (reference sequence). Trimming took 5 bases from V and 5 from J, leaving 15 bases between them. This CDR3 reads CASSQRTSKETQYF. CDR3 nucleotide sequence: TGTGCCAGCAGCCAGAGGACATCCAAGGAGACCCAGTACTTC.